These T cell receptor beta chains were read from a single sample in a study of blood T cell repertoires in COVID-19. Assay: immunoSEQ multiplex PCR; the TCRdb copy retains only in-frame clones and omits some. This sample yields about 170,000 clones, of which about 83% are seen a single time; approximately 19% belongs to the top ten. Sequencing was performed on peripheral blood. Receptor source: a woman aged 70-85 years who had recovered from COVID-19. Both conserved end residues are part of each CDR3. A D gene is named only where the DNA matches it firmly. Size is stated for part of the rows, as once, few or many counts, or as a class when the clone is expanded.

d_call j_call clone_size v_call cdr3_nt cdr3_aa
. TRBJ1-4 . TRBV3-1/TRBV3-2 TGTGCCAGCAGCCAAGATAGCGGCTGGGGATCTAATGAAAAACTGTTTTTT CASSQDSGWGSNEKLFF
. TRBJ1-5 . TRBV9 TGTGCCAGCAGCCTCCACAGGGCTCAGCCCCAGCATTTT CASSLHRAQPQHF
TRBD2 TRBJ2-3 . TRBV9 TGTGCCAGCAGCGTAGGGGCTAGCGGGAGAGGAGATACGCAGTATTTT CASSVGASGRGDTQYF
. TRBJ1-1 many TRBV2 TGTGCCAGCAGCCCCCGGGGGAACACTGAAGCTTTCTTT CASSPRGNTEAFF
. TRBJ1-1 . TRBV10-2 TGCGCCAGCAGTGGCCAGGAGAACACTGAAGCTTTCTTT CASSGQENTEAFF
. TRBJ1-2 . TRBV28 TGTGCCAGCAGTTTTGGCGGCATGGATGGCTACACCTTC CASSFGGMDGYTF
TRBD1 TRBJ1-5 . TRBV18 TGTGCCAGCTCCCCAGGGGGGGGGATGGATCAGCCCCAGCATTTT CASSPGGGMDQPQHF
TRBD1 TRBJ1-5 . TRBV13 TGTGCCAGCAGCCAGGGACAGGGGTTCGGTCAGCCCCAGCATTTT CASSQGQGFGQPQHF
. TRBJ2-1 once TRBV28 TGTGCCAGCAGTTTAATTACGGGAGTAGGGAATGAGCAGTTCTTC CASSLITGVGNEQFF
. TRBJ2-7 . TRBV28 TGTGCCAGCAGTTTAAAGTCGGGATGGGTCACTAGTCGGGAGCAGTACTTC CASSLKSGWVTSREQYF
. TRBJ1-2 . TRBV18 TGTGCCAGCTCACCAATCCAGTATGGCTACACCTTC CASSPIQYGYTF
TRBD2 TRBJ2-7 . TRBV18 TGTGCCAGCTCACCGGGACTAGCGGCTGACTACGAGCAGTACTTC CASSPGLAADYEQYF
TRBD1 TRBJ1-1 once TRBV7-3 TGTGCCAGCAGAAAAGATCCAGGGGGCCCCTCGGAAGCTTTCTTT CASRKDPGGPSEAFF
TRBD2 TRBJ2-3 . TRBV4-2 TGTGCCAGCAGCCACGCGGGGGGGGGACTAGCGGGAGGCGGAGGGGCAGATACGCAGTATTTT CASSHAGGGLAGGGGADTQYF
TRBD2 TRBJ2-1 few TRBV18 TGTGCCAGCGGAGCGGGAGGAGGCTACAATGAGCAGTTCTTC CASGAGGGYNEQFF
. TRBJ1-3 . TRBV6-5 TGTGCCAGCAGCCGACAGGTCTCTGGAAACACCATATATTTT CASSRQVSGNTIYF
TRBD1 TRBJ2-7 . TRBV3-1/TRBV3-2 TGTGCCAGCAGCCACTCTGCGGGGACAGGGGAGCAGTACTTC CASSHSAGTGEQYF
. TRBJ1-1 . TRBV7-9 TGTGCCAGCAGCTCCCCCGACATGAACACTGAAGCTTTCTTT CASSSPDMNTEAFF
TRBD2 TRBJ2-1 . TRBV4-2 TGTGCCAGCAGCCAAGATCGCGCTAGCGGGGGGGCCAGGGATGAGCAGTTCTTC CASSQDRASGGARDEQFF
TRBD1 TRBJ2-5 . TRBV18 TGTGCCAGCTCGGCCGGGACAGGGGGAAGGGAGACCCAGTACTTC CASSAGTGGRETQYF
TRBD1 TRBJ2-1 once TRBV10-3 TGTGCCACGGGGACCGGGACAGGCCGCTCCTACAATGAGCAGTTCTTC CATGTGTGRSYNEQFF
. TRBJ2-6 . TRBV7-9 TGTGCCAGCAGCACCCTCGAGCCCACCTCTGGGGCCAACGTCCTGACTTTC CASSTLEPTSGANVLTF
TRBD2 TRBJ2-5 . TRBV7-7 TGTGCCAGCAGCTTATCCCCTAGCGGCGAAGAGACCCAGTACTTC CASSLSPSGEETQYF
TRBD1 TRBJ2-5 . TRBV5-1 TGCGCCAGCGCACCACAGGGGGTGGGAGAGACCCAGTACTTC CASAPQGVGETQYF
. TRBJ1-4 . TRBV19 TGTGCCAGTAGTATATGGGGCGGACGACACTCCGGAAAACTGTTTTTT CASSIWGGRHSGKLFF